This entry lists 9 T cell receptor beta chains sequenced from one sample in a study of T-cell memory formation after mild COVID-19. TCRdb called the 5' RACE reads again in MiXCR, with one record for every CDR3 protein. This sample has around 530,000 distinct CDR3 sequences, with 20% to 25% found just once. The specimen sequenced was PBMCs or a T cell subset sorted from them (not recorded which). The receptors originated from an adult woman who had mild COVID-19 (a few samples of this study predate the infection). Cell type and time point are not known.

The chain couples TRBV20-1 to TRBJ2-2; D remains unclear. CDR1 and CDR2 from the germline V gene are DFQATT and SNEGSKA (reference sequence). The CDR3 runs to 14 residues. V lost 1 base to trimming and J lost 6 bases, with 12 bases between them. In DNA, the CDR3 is TGCAGTGCTAGAGGTTTGGAGAGGTCCGGGGAGCTGTTTTTT. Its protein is CSARGLERSGELFF.

CDR3 coding DNA: TGTGCCAGCAGCCTAACAGGGCGCTTCTATGGCTACACCTTC. This encodes CASSLTGRFYGYTF. The V gene is TRBV6-1, the J gene TRBJ1-2, with a tentative D call TRBD1 (6 bases). V was trimmed by 6 bases and J by 4 bases, leaving 15 bases between them. The germline CDR1 and CDR2 sequences are MNHNS and SASEGT. The length of the CDR3 is 14 residues.

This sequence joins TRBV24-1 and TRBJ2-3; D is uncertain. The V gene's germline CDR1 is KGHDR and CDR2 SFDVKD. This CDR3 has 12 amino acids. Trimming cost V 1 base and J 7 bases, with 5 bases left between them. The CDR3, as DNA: TGTGCCACCAGTGATTTTGGCAATACGCAGTATTTT. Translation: CATSDFGNTQYF.

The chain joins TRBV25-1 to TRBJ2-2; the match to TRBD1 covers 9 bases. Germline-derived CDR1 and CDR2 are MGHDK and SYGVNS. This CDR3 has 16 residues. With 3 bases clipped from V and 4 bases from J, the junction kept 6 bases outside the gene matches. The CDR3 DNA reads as TGTGCCAGCAGTGAGACCGGGACAGGGAGCACCGGGGAGCTGTTTTTT. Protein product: CASSETGTGSTGELFF. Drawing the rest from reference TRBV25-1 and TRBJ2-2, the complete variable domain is EADIYQTPRYLVIGTGKKITLECSQTMGHDKMYWYQQDPGMELHLIHYSYGVNSTEKGDLSSESTVSRIRTEHFPLTLESARPSHTSQYLCASSETGTGSTGELFFGEGSRLTVL.

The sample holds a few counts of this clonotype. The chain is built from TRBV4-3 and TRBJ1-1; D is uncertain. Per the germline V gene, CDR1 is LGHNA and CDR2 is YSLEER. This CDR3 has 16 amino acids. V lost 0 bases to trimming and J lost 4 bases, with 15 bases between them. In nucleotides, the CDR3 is TGCGCCAGCAGCCAAGACGTTGGCAAGCGGAGCACTGAAGCTTTCTTT. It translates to CASSQDVGKRSTEAFF.

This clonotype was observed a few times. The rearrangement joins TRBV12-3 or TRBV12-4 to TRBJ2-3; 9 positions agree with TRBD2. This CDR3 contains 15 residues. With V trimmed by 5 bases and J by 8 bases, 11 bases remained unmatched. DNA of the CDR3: TGTGCCAGCAGTCGATGGGCGGGGGGGCAAGGTACGCAGTATTTT. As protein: CASSRWAGGQGTQYF.

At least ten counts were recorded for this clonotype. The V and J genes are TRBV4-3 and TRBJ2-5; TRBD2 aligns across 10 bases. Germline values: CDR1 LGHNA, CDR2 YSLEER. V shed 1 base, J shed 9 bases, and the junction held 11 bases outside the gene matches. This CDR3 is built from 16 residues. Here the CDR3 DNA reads TGCGCCAGCAGCCAAGTTTCCTCGCCAGCGGGAGGGCCCCAGTACTTC. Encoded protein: CASSQVSSPAGGPQYF.

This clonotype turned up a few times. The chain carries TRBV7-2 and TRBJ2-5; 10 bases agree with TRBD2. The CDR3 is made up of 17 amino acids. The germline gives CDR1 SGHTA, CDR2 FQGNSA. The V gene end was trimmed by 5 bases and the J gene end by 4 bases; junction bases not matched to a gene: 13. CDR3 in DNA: TGTGCCAGCAGCACCGACCCTCTAGCGGGAGCGGGAGAGACCCAGTACTTC. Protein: CASSTDPLAGAGETQYF.

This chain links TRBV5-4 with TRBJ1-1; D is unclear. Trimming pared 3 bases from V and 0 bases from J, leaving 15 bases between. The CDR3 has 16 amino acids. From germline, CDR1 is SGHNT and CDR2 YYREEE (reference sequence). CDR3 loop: CASSSKPGRLNTEAFF. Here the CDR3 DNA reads TGTGCCAGCAGCTCGAAACCTGGACGGCTGAACACTGAAGCTTTCTTT.